Presented here are 30 T cell receptor beta chains from one specimen sequenced in a study of T cells expressing NK-cell markers. Reprocessing the 5' RACE reads, TCRdb reports a single entry for every CDR3 protein and omits DNA. The sample has 550,000 to 600,000 distinct CDR3 sequences. The sample taken for sequencing was blood T cells: a sorted CD56 or NKG2C T cell subset, CD4+ or CD8+ T cells, or bulk PBMC T cells (not recorded which). These receptors originate from a man aged 18 to 29 in good health.

The J gene is TRBJ2-3, the V gene TRBV7-8; the D call of TRBD2 rests on TCRdb alone, since no DNA is present to check it. The CDR3 contains 14 residues. Germline V gene data show CDR1 as SGHVS and CDR2 as FQNEAQ. CDR3 sequence reads: CASSGSSGGDTQYF.

The chain employs TRBV28 and TRBJ2-3; TCRdb selects TRBD2, and the lack of DNA leaves this call unchecked. This CDR3 is built from 14 residues. Looked up from germline, CDR1 is MDHEN and CDR2 is SYDVKM. This CDR3 is CASTASGRLATQYF.

The chain uses TRBV25-1 and TRBJ2-1. Germline values: CDR1 MGHDK, CDR2 SYGVNS. The CDR3 extends over 16 amino acids. CDR3: CASSESNRPTYNEQFF.

The gene calls are TRBV12-3 or TRBV12-4 and TRBJ2-1; TCRdb lists TRBD1, though no DNA is available to test this call. CDR3 length: 15 amino acids. CDR3 loop: CASSLAPTGRNEQFF.

The chain joins TRBV5-1 to TRBJ1-1; without DNA, the TCRdb call of TRBD1 cannot be checked. The V gene's germline CDR1 is SGHRS and CDR2 YFSETQ. There are 17 residues in the CDR3. The CDR3 is CASSLAHRSGILTEAFF.

This sequence joins TRBV10-2 and TRBJ2-3; without DNA, the TCRdb call of TRBD1 cannot be checked. CDR1 WSHSY and CDR2 SAAADI come from the germline V gene. The CDR3 is made up of 14 amino acids. CDR3 protein: CASSPPGEADTQYF.

This chain joins TRBV2 and TRBJ2-1; absent DNA, TCRdb's TRBD1 call cannot be checked. The CDR3 runs to 16 residues. CDR1 SNHLY and CDR2 FYNNEI come from the germline V gene. The CDR3 here is CASRGQGLGSYNEQFF.

V gene TRBV20-1 combines with J gene TRBJ2-1; the D gene TCRdb calls, TRBD2, cannot be checked with no DNA. The CDR3 runs 14 residues. Germline V CDR1 and CDR2: DFQATT, SNEGSKA (reference sequence). CDR3 residues: CSIVREGLSHEQFF.

The gene calls are TRBV4-2 and TRBJ2-1; no DNA is available, so the TRBD2 call from TCRdb remains unchecked. Germline loops: CDR1 LGHNA, CDR2 YNFKEQ. The CDR3 has 15 amino acids. CDR3 amino acids: CASSQASGVYNEQFF.

The gene calls are TRBV7-9 and TRBJ2-7; the D call from TCRdb, TRBD2, cannot be confirmed without DNA. Germline V gene lookup returns CDR1 SEHNR and CDR2 FQNEAQ (reference sequence). The CDR3 contains 16 residues. The CDR3 sequence is CASSLYGSGTLWEQYF.

This sequence joins TRBV11-2 and TRBJ2-5; with no DNA, the TCRdb D assignment of TRBD1 cannot be verified. Germline loops: CDR1 SGHAT, CDR2 FQNNGV. The CDR3 sequence is 15 residues long. The CDR3 spells CASSVMAAQQETQYF. The full variable domain, rest sourced from reference TRBV11-2 and TRBJ2-5, is EAGVAQSPRYKIIEKRQSVAFWCNPISGHATLYWYQQILGQGPKLLIQFQNNGVVDDSQLPKDRFSAERLKGVDSTLKIQPAKLEDSAVYLCASSVMAAQQETQYFGPGTRLLVL.

This chain connects TRBV20-1 to TRBJ1-6; no DNA is available, so the TRBD1 call from TCRdb remains unchecked. The CDR3 is 14 amino acids. CDR1 is DFQATT, CDR2 SNEGSKA, per germline (reference sequence). CDR3 in amino acids: CSASGDRVGSPLHF.

The V gene is TRBV20-1, the J gene TRBJ2-1; the TCRdb D gene call, TRBD2, has no DNA to confirm it. Germline CDR1 and CDR2: DFQATT and SNEGSKA (reference sequence). The CDR3 has 15 amino acids. CDR3 residues: CSARVRRGSGNEQFF.

The chain uses TRBV6-1 and TRBJ1-6; with no DNA, the TCRdb D assignment of TRBD1 cannot be verified. The CDR3 loop spans 15 amino acids. Germline V gives CDR1 MNHNS, CDR2 SASEGT. The CDR3 sequence is CATRAGLGFNSPLHF.

The chain combines TRBV20-1 with TRBJ2-1. Germline CDR1 is DFQATT and CDR2 is SNEGSKA (reference sequence). The CDR3 has 14 residues. CDR3 sequence: CSAPPVTSYNEQFF.

This chain links TRBV6-1 with TRBJ2-1; lacking DNA, the TRBD2 call made by TCRdb goes unchecked. CDR1 MNHNS and CDR2 SASEGT come from the germline V gene. This CDR3 contains 16 residues. The CDR3: CASSEIAGGSYNEQFF.

This chain links TRBV6-5 with TRBJ1-5; TCRdb reports TRBD1, a call that lacks DNA to check it against. This CDR3 has 15 residues. From germline, CDR1 is MNHEY and CDR2 SVGAGI. CDR3 residues: CASSLDSLSNQPQHF.

The chain joins TRBV28 to TRBJ2-2; TCRdb names TRBD1, which stays unverified in the absence of DNA. Per germline, CDR1 MDHEN and CDR2 SYDVKM. The CDR3 is 12 amino acids. This CDR3 is CASRTGAGELFF.

The chain combines TRBV18 with TRBJ1-3. This CDR3 comprises 15 residues. CDR1 is KGHSH and CDR2 is LQKENI in the germline V gene. The CDR3 reads CASSLTGTAGNTIYF.

This sequence joins TRBV10-3 and TRBJ1-3. The germline CDR1 and CDR2 sequences are ENHRY and SYGVKD. The CDR3 is made up of 13 amino acids. CDR3 loop: CAISEGSGNTIYF.

The V call is TRBV12-3 or TRBV12-4, the J call TRBJ2-7; TCRdb selects TRBD1, and the lack of DNA leaves this call unchecked. CDR3 length: 17 amino acids. CDR3 residues: CASSPPPGTEASYEQYF.

This sequence joins TRBV25-1 and TRBJ1-1; TCRdb gives TRBD1 as the D gene, but with no DNA this cannot be confirmed. Germline CDR1 MGHDK, CDR2 SYGVNS. The CDR3 runs 12 residues. This CDR3 is CASRRGASEAFF.

The chain is built from TRBV21-1 and TRBJ2-5. TRBV21-1 is deemed a pseudogene. The CDR3 consists of 11 residues. Here the CDR3 reads CASYRVETQYF.

J is TRBJ2-1 and V is TRBV15; the D call of TRBD1 rests on TCRdb alone, since no DNA is present to check it. CDR3 length: 16 residues. Germline-derived CDR1 and CDR2 are LNHNV and YYDKDF (reference sequence). CDR3 loop: CATSRPGGLGHNEQFF.

This chain's CDR3 is CASSQVVSAGELFF. The chain recombines TRBV4-1 with TRBJ2-2. This CDR3 is built from 14 residues. CDR1 and CDR2 from the germline V gene are MGHRA and YSYEKL.

V usage is TRBV18 and J usage is TRBJ2-1; TCRdb returns TRBD2, unconfirmable since there is no DNA. Germline V gene data show CDR1 as KGHSH and CDR2 as LQKENI. The CDR3 runs 15 residues. The CDR3 protein is CASSPGSSGIDEQFF. The whole variable domain, filled in from reference TRBV18 and TRBJ2-1, reads NAGVMQNPRHLVRRRGQEARLRCSPMKGHSHVYWYRQLPEEGLKFMVYLQKENIIDESGMPKERFSAEFPKEGPSILRIQQVVRGDSAAYFCASSPGSSGIDEQFFGPGTRLTVL.

The chain employs TRBV20-1 and TRBJ2-5; lacking DNA, the TRBD2 call made by TCRdb goes unchecked. CDR1 and CDR2 from the germline V gene are DFQATT and SNEGSKA (reference sequence). The CDR3 extends over 17 amino acids. The CDR3: CSARPGLAGGEWETQYF.

The genes are TRBV12-3 or TRBV12-4 and TRBJ2-5. The CDR3 consists of 15 residues. CDR3 residues: CASSSTPKAKETQYF.

The V gene is TRBV7-9, the J gene TRBJ2-1; as DNA is missing, the TRBD2 call by TCRdb cannot be tested. Germline V gene data show CDR1 as SEHNR and CDR2 as FQNEAQ (reference sequence). This CDR3 has 14 amino acids. CDR3 sequence reads: CASSSRSDYNEQFF.

This sequence joins TRBV7-2 and TRBJ2-3; checking the TCRdb D call of TRBD2 is not possible without DNA. This CDR3 spans 16 amino acids. Germline CDR1 reads SGHTA; CDR2 reads FQGNSA. CDR3 loop: CASSFSSGRFTDTQYF.